Included here is one TCR beta chain sequence, with context. Antigen specificity is unknown. This entry belongs to a study of CD8+ T cells in alopecia areata. Study results and limitations: Resident alphabeta T cells of normal skin are also sequenced in scalp samples. Lesional scalp, notably in alopecia totalis/universalis, had clonality above that of normal scalp.

TCR sequencing used cDNA made by reverse transcription of extracted RNA. Sequencing was performed with immunoSEQ multiplex PCR; in TCRdb, only in-frame clones are kept and a portion is missing. The table includes 100,000 to 150,000 clones, roughly 61% detected once. Trimming shortened V by 2 bases and J by 5 bases, and 10 bases separated the two germline ends. CDR1 is SGHRS and CDR2 is YFSETQ in the germline V gene. The CDR3 is made up of 14 amino acids. This TCR derives from a human donor with alopecia areata. The sequenced sample was CD4+ T cells sorted from blood, obtained at week 0. The V gene is TRBV5-1, the J gene TRBJ1-4; D is undetermined. The CDR3 region is CASSLGTENEKLFF. DNA of the CDR3: TGCGCCAGCAGCTTAGGAACAGAGAATGAAAAACTGTTTTTT.